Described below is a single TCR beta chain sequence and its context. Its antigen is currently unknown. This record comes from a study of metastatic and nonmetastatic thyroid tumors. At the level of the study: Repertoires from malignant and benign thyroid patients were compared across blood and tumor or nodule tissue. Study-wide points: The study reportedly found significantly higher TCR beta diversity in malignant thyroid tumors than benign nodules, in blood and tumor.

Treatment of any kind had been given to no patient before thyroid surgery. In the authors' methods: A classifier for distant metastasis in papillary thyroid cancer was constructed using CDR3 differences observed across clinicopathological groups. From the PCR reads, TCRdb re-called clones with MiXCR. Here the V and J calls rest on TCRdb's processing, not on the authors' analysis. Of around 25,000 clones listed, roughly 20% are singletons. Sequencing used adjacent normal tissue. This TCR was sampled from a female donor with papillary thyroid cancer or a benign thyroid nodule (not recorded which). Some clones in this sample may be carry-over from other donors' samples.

CDR3 coding DNA: TGTGCCAGCAGTTTTGGCCAATCCGCGGACAAGCCCCAGCATTTT. It codes for CASSFGQSADKPQHF. The chain uses TRBV28 and TRBJ1-5; possibly TRBD1 for D (5 bases). Trimming took off 3 bases at V and 8 bases at J, with 17 bases between the two ends. The CDR3 is made up of 15 amino acids. Germline V gene sequence: CDR1 MDHEN, CDR2 SYDVKM.